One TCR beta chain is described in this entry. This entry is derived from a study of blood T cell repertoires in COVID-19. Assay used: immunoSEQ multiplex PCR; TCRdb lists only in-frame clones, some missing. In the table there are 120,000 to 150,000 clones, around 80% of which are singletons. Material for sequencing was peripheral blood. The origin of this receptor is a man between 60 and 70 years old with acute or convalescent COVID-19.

The CDR3 is CASRPGLAGGDEQYF. In DNA, the CDR3 is TGTGCCAGCAGACCCGGACTAGCGGGAGGGGACGAGCAGTACTTC. V usage is TRBV6-6 and J usage is TRBJ2-7; 15 nucleotides align to TRBD2. CDR3 length: 15 amino acids. V gave up 6 bases and J gave up 5 bases; unmatched junction bases: 5. Per germline, CDR1 MNHNY and CDR2 SVGAGI (reference sequence).